These 20 T cell receptor beta chains share one sample of origin, sequenced in a study of blood T cell repertoires in COVID-19. Using immunoSEQ multiplex PCR, the repertoire was profiled, and TCRdb retains in-frame clones only, with some absent. The top ten clones hold 8.5% to 12% of a sample with approximately 200,000 clones, 65% to 85% of them seen once. Source material: peripheral blood. The receptors originated from a woman of 80 years or more with acute or convalescent COVID-19.

V usage is TRBV14 and J usage is TRBJ2-1; D call uncertain. V lost 2 bases, J lost 5 bases, and 16 bases lay in between. The CDR3 spans 16 residues. Per germline, CDR1 SGHDN and CDR2 FVKESK. The CDR3 reads CASSQRALGYDNEQFF. As DNA, the CDR3 is TGTGCCAGCAGCCAAAGAGCGCTTGGCTATGACAATGAGCAGTTCTTC. Using reference TRBV14 and TRBJ2-1 for the parts outside the CDR3, the full variable domain is EAGVTQFPSHSVIEKGQTVTLRCDPISGHDNLYWYRRVMGKEIKFLLHFVKESKQDESGMPNNRFLAERTGGTYSTLKVQPAELEDSGVYFCASSQRALGYDNEQFFGPGTRLTVL.

V and J are TRBV19 and TRBJ1-1, with TRBD1 matching 11 bases. Germline CDR1 LNHDA, CDR2 SQIVND (reference sequence). V was clipped by 7 bases and J by 13 bases; unmatched bases: 11. The CDR3 extends over 13 amino acids. The CDR3 loop reads CASTLGTGGPVFF. The CDR3 DNA sequence: TGTGCCAGTACCCTGGGGACAGGGGGACCGGTTTTCTTT.

The chain joins TRBV7-8 to TRBJ1-6; TRBD1 is a possible D gene (5 bases). The V and J ends lost 5 bases and 2 bases respectively, with 16 bases between them. The CDR3 has 17 amino acids. Germline loops: CDR1 SGHVS, CDR2 FQNEAQ. CDR3 sequence (DNA): TGTGCCAGCAGCCGAGGAGGGGAGGGGACCTATAATTCACCCCTCCACTTT. Protein sequence: CASSRGGEGTYNSPLHF.

The CDR3: CASSLTTSGSDEQFF. CDR3 sequence (DNA): TGTGCCAGCAGCTTAACGACTAGCGGGAGCGATGAGCAGTTCTTC. The chain joins TRBV11-3 to TRBJ2-1, with 12 nucleotides matching TRBD2. V gave up 2 bases and J gave up 8 bases; unmatched junction bases: 4. The length of the CDR3 is 15 residues. Germline lookup yields CDR1 SGHNT and CDR2 YENEEA.

This sequence joins TRBV28 and TRBJ2-7; 9 bases agree with TRBD2. Trimming removed 6 bases from V and 2 bases from J; junction bases left unmatched: 14. The germline V gene has CDR1 MDHEN and CDR2 SYDVKM. This CDR3 spans 17 amino acids. This CDR3 reads CASSPFLAGALTYEQYF. CDR3 bases: TGTGCCAGCAGCCCATTCTTAGCGGGAGCCCTCACCTACGAGCAGTACTTC. The full variable domain, in which reference TRBV28 and TRBJ2-7 provide the parts outside the CDR3, is DVKVTQSSRYLVKRTGEKVFLECVQDMDHENMFWYRQDPGLGLRLIYFSYDVKMKEKGDIPEGYSVSREKKERFSLILESASTNQTSMYLCASSPFLAGALTYEQYFGPGTRLTVT.

The chain uses TRBV4-1 and TRBJ2-3; 8 bases match TRBD2. The length of the CDR3 is 17 residues. V gave up 1 base and J gave up 4 bases; unmatched junction bases: 10. CDR1 and CDR2 from the germline V gene are MGHRA and YSYEKL. The CDR3 DNA follows: TGCGCCAGCAGCCAAGGCCCGAGCGGGGGTGCCTCAGATACGCAGTATTTT. Its translation: CASSQGPSGGASDTQYF.

The V call is TRBV6-4, the J call TRBJ2-1; TRBD2 agrees at 7 bases. With 11 bases clipped from V and 6 bases from J, the junction kept 13 bases outside the gene matches. The CDR3 runs to 14 residues. Germline V gene sequence: CDR1 MRHNA, CDR2 SNTAGT. CDR3 in DNA: TGTGCCGCTTGGAACCCGGGACTACTCAATGAGCAGTTCTTC. Amino acids: CAAWNPGLLNEQFF.

CDR3: CSVDLGQGEDYGYTF. The CDR3 DNA follows: TGCAGCGTTGATCTCGGGCAGGGTGAAGACTATGGCTACACCTTC. The J gene is TRBJ1-2, the V gene TRBV29-1, with D possibly TRBD1 on 5 matching bases. CDR3 length: 15 amino acids. Germline V CDR1 and CDR2: SQVTM, ANQGSEA. Deletions cut 3 bases from V and 3 bases from J, with 17 bases between.

This clone was seen more than once but under ten times. The genes are TRBV27 and TRBJ1-1, with 7 bases that match TRBD1. This CDR3 is built from 14 residues. The V and J ends lost 2 bases and 5 bases, in that order; junction bases with no gene match: 5. The germline V gene encodes CDR1 MNHEY and CDR2 SMNVEV (reference sequence). CDR3 sequence: CASSLRGRGTEAFF. Written as DNA, the CDR3 is TGTGCCAGCAGTTTAAGGGGGCGCGGTACTGAAGCTTTCTTT.

The chain carries TRBV6-6 and TRBJ2-3; 8 bases are shared with TRBD2. V gave up 5 bases and J gave up 1 base; unmatched junction bases: 8. The CDR3 is 16 residues long. The germline V gene has CDR1 MNHNY and CDR2 SVGAGI (reference sequence). The CDR3 region is CASSPLAGRGTDTQYF. The CDR3 region has the DNA TGTGCCAGCAGTCCTTTAGCGGGAAGGGGCACAGATACGCAGTATTTT.

This clone showed up just a few times. The V gene is TRBV7-2, the J gene TRBJ2-7; D gene uncertain. The CDR3 extends over 14 amino acids. V lost 8 bases, J lost 2 bases, and 16 bases lay in between. Germline-derived CDR1 and CDR2 are SGHTA and FQGNSA. The CDR3 spells CASARTTSTYEQYF. The CDR3 region has the DNA TGTGCCAGCGCACGTACCACATCGACCTACGAGCAGTACTTC.

The chain has TRBV5-5 and TRBJ2-3; 9 positions agree with TRBD2. Germline V gives CDR1 SGHKS, CDR2 YYEKEE (reference sequence). This CDR3 is built from 15 residues. Trimming took 6 bases from V and 4 from J; bases not matched to a gene: 9. DNA for the CDR3: TGTGCCAGCACAGCCGGCGGGGGGGCATCAGATACGCAGTATTTT. This encodes CASTAGGGASDTQYF.

Many counts were recorded for this clone. The chain carries TRBV29-1 and TRBJ2-6; TRBD1 might be the D (5 bases). Trimming pared 3 bases from V and 4 bases from J, leaving 13 bases between. Germline values: CDR1 SQVTM, CDR2 ANQGSEA. The CDR3 spans 15 residues. In nucleotides, the CDR3 is TGCAGCGTTGAGGTTCAGGGCCTCGGGGCCAACGTCCTGACTTTC. Protein: CSVEVQGLGANVLTF.

The rearrangement links TRBV24-1 to TRBJ1-2; D is ambiguous. V was shortened by 5 bases and J by 0 bases, with 9 bases between the two germline ends. Germline lookup yields CDR1 KGHDR and CDR2 SFDVKD. This CDR3 region has 14 residues. CDR3 protein: CATSGQEANYGYTF. CDR3 bases: TGTGCCACCAGTGGGCAGGAAGCTAACTATGGCTACACCTTC.

This rearrangement joins TRBV6-6 to TRBJ1-1, with D hard to call. CDR3 length: 15 residues. Trimming removed 4 bases at V and 3 bases at J, with 15 bases between. CDR1 is MNHNY and CDR2 is SVGAGI in the germline V gene (reference sequence). For the CDR3, the DNA is TGTGCCAGCAGTTCTTGGGTACAGAGTGACACTGAAGCTTTCTTT. It codes for CASSSWVQSDTEAFF.

Only a few counts were recorded for this clone. The rearrangement uses TRBV10-3 and TRBJ2-4; 12 bases are shared with TRBD2. Unmatched junction bases numbered 9, after V lost 10 bases and J lost 8 bases. The germline V gene has CDR1 ENHRY and CDR2 SYGVKD. CDR3 length: 14 amino acids. CDR3 in DNA: TGTGCCACCAGACTAGCGGGAGAAATTGACATTCAGTACTTC. This translates into CATRLAGEIDIQYF.

The rearrangement joins TRBV18 to TRBJ1-1, with D maybe TRBD1 (5 bases). The CDR3 is 13 residues long. Germline CDR1 KGHSH, CDR2 LQKENI. With 3 bases removed from V and 2 bases from J, the gap between germline ends came to 7 bases. CDR3 in amino acids: CASSPTANTEAFF. DNA of the CDR3: TGTGCCAGCTCACCGACAGCTAACACTGAAGCTTTCTTT.

The J gene is TRBJ1-2, the V gene TRBV11-1; 7 positions agree with TRBD1. V lost 5 bases to trimming and J lost 7 bases; unmatched junction nucleotides: 10. CDR3 length: 14 amino acids. Germline CDR1 is SGHAT and CDR2 is FQDESV (reference sequence). The CDR3 nucleotides read TGTGCCAGCAGCCGATTAGACAGGGCATCTGGCTACACCTTC. Amino acid sequence: CASSRLDRASGYTF.

The chain carries TRBV3-1 (or the pseudogene TRBV3-2) and TRBJ2-7, with 10 positions matching TRBD1. This CDR3 spans 15 amino acids. The V gene end was trimmed by 3 bases and the J gene end by 4 bases; junction bases not matched to a gene: 6. The germline CDR1 and CDR2 sequences are LGHDT and YNNKEL (reference sequence). CDR3 amino acids: CASSHMDRGAYEQYF. DNA of the CDR3: TGTGCCAGCAGCCACATGGACAGGGGGGCGTACGAGCAGTACTTC.

The chain recombines TRBV6-5 with TRBJ2-7; 7 nucleotides line up with TRBD1. V was pared by 6 bases and J by 4 bases, with 9 bases of the junction left unmatched. Germline CDR1 reads MNHEY; CDR2 reads SVGAGI. The CDR3 has 14 amino acids. The CDR3 region is CASRPTGSLYEQYF. Written as DNA, the CDR3 is TGTGCCAGCAGGCCGACAGGGTCCTTGTACGAGCAGTACTTC.